This paragraph covers one T cell receptor (beta chain) sequence. No cognate antigen has been identified for it. Base qualities are not at hand, and no much larger clone is one base apart. The data were taken from a study of blood T cell repertoires in COVID-19 (TCRdb year 2020). Looking at the study overall: Samples from collaborators originated in the United States, Italy and Spain and spanned both the acute and convalescent phases of COVID-19. Deeply sampled blood TCRbeta repertoires from subjects exposed to, actively infected with, or recovered from COVID-19 were included in the dataset. The material from the prospective study consisted of cDNA or gDNA derived from T cells, B-cell-depleted T cells, or PBMCs. Samples came from the ongoing ImmuneRACE study (first 160 participants) plus 1,254 subjects from 6 global collaborators. Where HLA class I and class II types were available, the types were taken from metadata supplied by the sample provider, not from assay-based typing. The repertoires were made available in a free public database intended to serve as a resource for research on the immune response to SARS-CoV-2. The sample metadata nearly always contained a de-identified subject ID, COVID-19 status, age in years and sex. The paper's findings and limits, for the study overall: The quantity of clinical and demographic metadata differed by source and by participant and was supplied without curation.

CDR1 is given as LGHDT and CDR2 as YNNKEL, both from the germline V gene (reference sequence). The CDR3 goes from the cysteine to the phenylalanine over 19 residues. Only the CDR3 DNA is retained, 57 bases long and in frame from the first base. Relative to germline, V is missing 4 bases and J is missing 6 bases, with 15 bases of the junction outside any gene match. Whole blood was collected in K2EDTA tubes by collaborating institutions according to the institutions' own protocols. For TCRbeta analysis, collaborators shipped samples as frozen whole blood, isolated PBMCs, or DNA extracted from either of those sample types. TCRbeta CDR3 regions were amplified from genomic DNA by means of the immunoSEQ Assay, a bias-controlled multiplex PCR. Per the authors' processing: Nucleated cell counts per sample were estimated from amplification of reference gene primers within the assay. Sequence reads were collapsed and filtered to measure the absolute abundance of every unique TCRbeta CDR3 rearrangement. Productive Simpson clonality was computed per sample as the square root of Simpson's diversity index over productive rearrangements. In TCRdb, the immuneACCESS table is reduced to in-frame sequences with V and J assigned. These tables do not hold every clone; where another copy was compared, an unresolved V gene accounts for under half, and the others remain unexplained. Clonal size and the V and J genes are those of that table, whereas D and trimming came from the DNA. The sample records about 170,000 clones, roughly 83% of which are singletons. The ten largest clones capture 2.9% of the sample.

The sequence was collected from a woman aged 60-75 years with acute or convalescent COVID-19. This sequence uses TRBV3-1 (or the pseudogene TRBV3-2) and TRBJ2-2; 12 junctional bases match TRBD1. Material for sequencing was peripheral blood. The DNA sequence is as follows: TGTGCCAGCAGCCGCCTGGGACAGGGGGCGCGAGGAAATCCCGGGGAGCTGTTTTTT. It translates to CASSRLGQGARGNPGELFF.